This T cell receptor beta chain was obtained from a study of early T cells in non-severe SARS-CoV-2 infection. This clonotype was seen only a few times. In TCRdb, the 5' RACE reads were re-called with MiXCR into one record per CDR3 protein. In the table there are around 83,000 distinct CDR3 sequences, more than 9% of which are singletons. Trimming shortened V by 0 bases and J by 7 bases, and 8 bases separated the two germline ends. Germline V gives CDR1 SGHDT, CDR2 YYEEEE. The CDR3 runs to 14 residues. This rearrangement joins TRBV5-6 to TRBJ1-6; D is ambiguous. The sequencing here drew on whole blood, taken at baseline. The clonotype originates from an adult who was a healthcare worker with PCR-confirmed SARS-CoV-2 infection or an uninfected control (not recorded which). The CDR3 reads CASSLAAKNSPLHF. As DNA, the CDR3 is TGTGCCAGCAGCTTGGCAGCGAAAAATTCACCCCTCCACTTT.